This TCR beta chain is from a study of T cells in Graves' hyperthyroidism and ophthalmopathy (dated by TCRdb to the late 2010s). For the study in its entirety: Peripheral blood was sampled at the time of initial diagnosis, prior to any treatment. In about six Graves' hyperthyroidism patients, the study also compared T-cell repertoires from thyroid tissue with T-cell repertoires from blood. The paper describes TCR Vbeta CDR3 sequencing of about 140 peripheral blood samples, made up of roughly 40 ophthalmopathy patients, around 73 hyperthyroidism patients and 17 progressor patients. The roughly 91 discovery patients were randomly divided into training and test sets at a 7:3 ratio. Whether ophthalmopathy could be predicted prospectively was tested in an independent validation cohort made up of approximately 19 hyperthyroidism patients plus 17 patients who later progressed to ophthalmopathy. A discovery cohort of roughly 96 patients, fewer than 50 with Graves' ophthalmopathy and under 60 with stable Graves' hyperthyroidism, was used to find distinguishing TCR V-J signatures. Once sampling was done, hyperthyroidism patients were given methimazole at a starting dose of 30 mg daily, whereas ophthalmopathy patients were given high-dose intravenous methylprednisolone. Results the study describes overall, beyond this receptor: Sample size was not statistically predetermined, and investigators were not blinded to group allocation. A 13 V-J signature model separated ophthalmopathy from stable hyperthyroidism, with approximately 87% sensitivity and roughly 81% specificity in cross-validation and 80%/75% in testing. In validation, progression to ophthalmopathy was predicted by the model with approximately 67% sensitivity and nearly 75% specificity, a median of about 6.8 months before onset. Blood samples also contained most of the expanded thyroid clonotypes (frequency above 0.001), which suggests that blood repertoires may reflect thyroid immune responses.

Trimming takes 6 bases off V and 8 bases off J; junction bases not matched to a gene: 10. Sequences SGHTA (CDR1) and FQGNSA (CDR2) are obtained from the germline V gene. Counted from cysteine to phenylalanine, this CDR3 has 15 amino acids. Here the CDR3 DNA is all that survives: 45 bases in frame from base 1. Hyperthyroidism patients were newly diagnosed, with disease duration under 2 months, and aged 18 to 65 years. Exclusion was applied to patients with uncontrolled infections, other autoimmune diseases, pregnancy or lactation. Diagnoses were based on clinical symptoms, serum thyroxine and TRAb, thyroid ultrasound and orbital computed tomography. Blood from progressor patients was drawn when they were first diagnosed with hyperthyroidism, before any ophthalmopathy symptoms appeared. Ficoll-Paque density gradient centrifugation was used to isolate PBMCs from approximately 10 ml of fresh peripheral blood. Patients classed as progressors first received a Graves' hyperthyroidism diagnosis and then went on to develop ophthalmopathy during follow-up. Trizol reagent was used to extract total RNA, and RNA quality was then checked on an Agilent 2100 Bioanalyzer.

The TCR beta CDR3 regions were amplified from the RNA transcripts. For the first round of RT-PCR on the TCR CDR3, the HTBI primer set was used together with the Qiagen OneStep RT-PCR kit. A second multiplex PCR round built the libraries, followed by size selection and purification. Paired-end sequencing of the libraries was performed with 100 bp reads on an Illumina HiSeq2000. Per the source publication's procedure: SOAPnuke was used to process the raw data, throwing out any read that contained adapters or uncalled bases, had a mean Phred below 15, or lacked an exact constant-primer or identifier match. COPE v1.2.5 was used to merge the high-quality paired reads, and each unique nucleotide sequence was defined as a clonotype. Clonotypes were aligned to IMGT TRBV, TRBD and TRBJ reference segments using MiTCR v1.1. The analysis was restricted to V-J combinations with a frequency above 0.0001, which together covered 99% to 99.2% of the repertoires. The TCS score was defined as F50 (clonal expansion) divided by E x V (chaos), with BLOSUM62-based TCRdist calculated between CDR3 peptides within each V-J. Welch's t-statistics and random forest reduced 500 to 650 V-J features to about 13, which were used in a naive Bayes classifier (R e1071). TCRdb passed the public sequencing reads through fastp at Q25 and MiXCR, retaining productive beta sequences. Each CDR3 protein appears once, grouped with its most common genes and DNA. Clone size and V and J calls follow TCRdb, not the original study. This sample gives about 300,000 distinct CDR3 sequences in total; roughly 13% of them show up just once. The ten most abundant clones make up almost 8% of the sample.

The sample holds many counts of this clonotype. It lacks a known antigen. No base quality information exists; no much larger clone differs at one position. This receptor was taken from a woman in her thirties with Graves' hyperthyroidism that later progressed to Graves' ophthalmopathy. The rearranged segments are TRBV7-2 and TRBJ2-1; a stretch of 10 junction bases matches TRBD2. The sample comprised blood. The CDR3 has the sequence CASRAAGGPVHEQFF. The DNA reads as follows: TGTGCCAGCAGAGCAGCGGGAGGGCCGGTCCATGAGCAGTTCTTC. Full variable domain (CDR3 extended with the reference TRBV7-2 and TRBJ2-1 proteins): GAGVSQSPSNKVTEKGKDVELRCDPISGHTALYWYRQSLGQGLEFLIYFQGNSAPDKSGLPSDRFSAERTGGSVSTLTIQRTQQEDSAVYLCASRAAGGPVHEQFFGPGTRLTVL.